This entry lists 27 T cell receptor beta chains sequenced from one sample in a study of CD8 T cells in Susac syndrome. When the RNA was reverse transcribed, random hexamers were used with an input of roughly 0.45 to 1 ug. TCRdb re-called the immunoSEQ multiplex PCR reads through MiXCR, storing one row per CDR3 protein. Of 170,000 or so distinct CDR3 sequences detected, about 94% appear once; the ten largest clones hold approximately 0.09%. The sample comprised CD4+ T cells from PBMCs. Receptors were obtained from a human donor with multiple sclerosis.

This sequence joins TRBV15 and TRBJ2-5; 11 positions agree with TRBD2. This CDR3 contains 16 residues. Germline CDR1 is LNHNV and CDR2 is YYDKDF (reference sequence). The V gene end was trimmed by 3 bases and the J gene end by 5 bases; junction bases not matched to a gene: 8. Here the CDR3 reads CATSSGTSGVGETQYF. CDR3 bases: TGTGCCACCAGCAGCGGGACTAGCGGCGTTGGGGAGACCCAGTACTTC.

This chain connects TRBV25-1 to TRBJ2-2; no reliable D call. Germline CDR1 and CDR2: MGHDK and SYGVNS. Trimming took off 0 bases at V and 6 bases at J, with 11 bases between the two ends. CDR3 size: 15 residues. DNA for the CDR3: TGTGCCAGCAGTGAATATAGGAGCGTGGCCGGGGAGCTGTTTTTT. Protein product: CASSEYRSVAGELFF.

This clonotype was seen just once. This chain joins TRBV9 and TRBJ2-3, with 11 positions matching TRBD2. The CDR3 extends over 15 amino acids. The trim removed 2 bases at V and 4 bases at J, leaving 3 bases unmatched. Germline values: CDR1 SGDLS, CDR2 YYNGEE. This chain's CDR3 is CASSVGTSGSDTQYF. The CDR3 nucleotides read TGTGCCAGCAGCGTCGGGACTAGCGGTTCAGATACGCAGTATTTT. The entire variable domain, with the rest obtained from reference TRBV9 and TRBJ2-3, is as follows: DSGVTQTPKHLITATGQRVTLRCSPRSGDLSVYWYQQSLDQGLQFLIQYYNGEERAKGNILERFSAQQFPDLHSELNLSSLELGDSALYFCASSVGTSGSDTQYFGPGTRLTVL.

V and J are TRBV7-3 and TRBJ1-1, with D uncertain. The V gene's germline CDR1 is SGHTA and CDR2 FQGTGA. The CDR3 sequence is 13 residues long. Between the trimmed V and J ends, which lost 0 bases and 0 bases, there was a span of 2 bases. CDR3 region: CASSLTMNTEAFF. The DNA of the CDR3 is TGTGCCAGCAGCTTAACCATGAACACTGAAGCTTTCTTT. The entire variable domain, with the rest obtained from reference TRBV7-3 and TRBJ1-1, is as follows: GAGVSQTPSNKVTEKGKYVELRCDPISGHTALYWYRQSLGQGPEFLIYFQGTGAADDSGLPNDRFFAVRPEGSVSTLKIQRTERGDSAVYLCASSLTMNTEAFFGQGTRLTVV.

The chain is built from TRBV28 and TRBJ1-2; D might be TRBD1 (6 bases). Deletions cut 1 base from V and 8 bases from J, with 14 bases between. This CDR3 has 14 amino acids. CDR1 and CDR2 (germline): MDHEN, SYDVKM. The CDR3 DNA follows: TGTGCCAGCAGTTTATCGTCCACGGGGGGCGGCTACACCTTC. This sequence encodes CASSLSSTGGGYTF.

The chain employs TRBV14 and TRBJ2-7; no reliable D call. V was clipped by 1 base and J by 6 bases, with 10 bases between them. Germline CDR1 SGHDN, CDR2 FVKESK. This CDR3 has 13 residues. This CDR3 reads CASSQVRNGEQYF. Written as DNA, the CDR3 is TGTGCCAGCAGCCAAGTTAGGAATGGCGAGCAGTACTTC.

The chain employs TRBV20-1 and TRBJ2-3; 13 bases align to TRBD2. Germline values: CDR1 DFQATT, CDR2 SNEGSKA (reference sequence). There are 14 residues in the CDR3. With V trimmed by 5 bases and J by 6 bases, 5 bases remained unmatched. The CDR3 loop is CSAPWTSGGDTQYF. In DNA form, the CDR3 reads TGCAGTGCTCCCTGGACTAGCGGGGGCGATACGCAGTATTTT.

The CDR3 is CSASKSTGAYNEQFF. CDR3 nucleotide sequence: TGCAGTGCTAGTAAGTCGACAGGGGCGTACAATGAGCAGTTCTTC. The chain couples TRBV20-1 to TRBJ2-1, with 8 bases lining up with TRBD1. In germline, CDR1 is DFQATT, CDR2 SNEGSKA (reference sequence). V gave up 3 bases and J gave up 4 bases; unmatched junction bases: 8. This CDR3 has 15 amino acids.

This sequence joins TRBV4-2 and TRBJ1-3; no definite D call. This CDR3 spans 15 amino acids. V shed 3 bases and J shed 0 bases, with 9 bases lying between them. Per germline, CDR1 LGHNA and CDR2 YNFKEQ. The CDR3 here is CASSQISRSGNTIYF. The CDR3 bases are TGTGCCAGCAGCCAGATATCGCGCTCTGGAAACACCATATATTTT.

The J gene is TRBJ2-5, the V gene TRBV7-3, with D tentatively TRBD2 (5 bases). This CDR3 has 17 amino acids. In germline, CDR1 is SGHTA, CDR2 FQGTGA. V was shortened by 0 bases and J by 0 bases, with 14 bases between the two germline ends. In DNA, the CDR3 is TGTGCCAGCAGCTTAACGACCCTGGACTTGCACCAAGAGACCCAGTACTTC. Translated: CASSLTTLDLHQETQYF. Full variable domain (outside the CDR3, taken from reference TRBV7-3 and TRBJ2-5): GAGVSQTPSNKVTEKGKYVELRCDPISGHTALYWYRQSLGQGPEFLIYFQGTGAADDSGLPNDRFFAVRPEGSVSTLKIQRTERGDSAVYLCASSLTTLDLHQETQYFGPGTRLLVL.

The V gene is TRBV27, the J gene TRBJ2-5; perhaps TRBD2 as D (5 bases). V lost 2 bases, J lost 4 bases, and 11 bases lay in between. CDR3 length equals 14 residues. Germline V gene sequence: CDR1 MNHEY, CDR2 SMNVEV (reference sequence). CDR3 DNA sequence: TGTGCCAGCAGTTTAGGTGGGAGTGGAGAGACCCAGTACTTC. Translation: CASSLGGSGETQYF.

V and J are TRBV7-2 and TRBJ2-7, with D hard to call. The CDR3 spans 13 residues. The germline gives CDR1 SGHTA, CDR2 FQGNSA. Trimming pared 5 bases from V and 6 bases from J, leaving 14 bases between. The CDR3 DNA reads TGTGCCAGCAGCCCCTTGGTCGAATCCGAGCAGTACTTC. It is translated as CASSPLVESEQYF.

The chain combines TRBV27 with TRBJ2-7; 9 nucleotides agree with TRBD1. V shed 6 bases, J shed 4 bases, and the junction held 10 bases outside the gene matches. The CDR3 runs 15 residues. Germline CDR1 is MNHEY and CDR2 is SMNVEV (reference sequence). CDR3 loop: CASRAGGQGPYEQYF. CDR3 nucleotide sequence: TGTGCCAGCAGGGCTGGGGGACAGGGCCCATACGAGCAGTACTTC.

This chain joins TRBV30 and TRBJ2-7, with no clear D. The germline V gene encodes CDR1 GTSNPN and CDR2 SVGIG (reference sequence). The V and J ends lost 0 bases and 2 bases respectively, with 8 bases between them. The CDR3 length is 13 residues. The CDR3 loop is CAWSVGPTYEQYF. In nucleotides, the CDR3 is TGTGCCTGGAGTGTCGGCCCAACCTACGAGCAGTACTTC.

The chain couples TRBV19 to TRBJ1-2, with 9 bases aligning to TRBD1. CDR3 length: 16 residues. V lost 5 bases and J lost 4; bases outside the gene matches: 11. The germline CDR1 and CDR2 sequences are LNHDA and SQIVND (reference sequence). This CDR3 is CASSGNLGQGPYGYTF. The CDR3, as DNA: TGTGCCAGTAGTGGAAATTTGGGACAGGGACCCTATGGCTACACCTTC.

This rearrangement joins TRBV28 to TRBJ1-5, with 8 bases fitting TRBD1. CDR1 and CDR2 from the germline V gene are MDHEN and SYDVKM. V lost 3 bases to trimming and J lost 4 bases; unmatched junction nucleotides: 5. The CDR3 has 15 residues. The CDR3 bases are TGTGCCAGCAGTTTCCTCGGACAGGGAAATCAGCCCCAGCATTTT. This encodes CASSFLGQGNQPQHF.

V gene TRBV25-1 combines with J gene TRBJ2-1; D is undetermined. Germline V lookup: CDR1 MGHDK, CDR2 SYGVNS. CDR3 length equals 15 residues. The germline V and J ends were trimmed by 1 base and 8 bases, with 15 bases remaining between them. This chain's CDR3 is CASSELDSLRHEQFF. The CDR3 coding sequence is TGTGCCAGCAGTGAATTGGATAGCCTGAGGCATGAGCAGTTCTTC. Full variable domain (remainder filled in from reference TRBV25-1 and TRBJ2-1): EADIYQTPRYLVIGTGKKITLECSQTMGHDKMYWYQQDPGMELHLIHYSYGVNSTEKGDLSSESTVSRIRTEHFPLTLESARPSHTSQYLCASSELDSLRHEQFFGPGTRLTVL.

The chain's CDR3 is CASEGLAPYEQYF. In DNA form, the CDR3 reads TGTGCCAGCGAAGGACTAGCCCCATACGAGCAGTACTTC. The chain has TRBV28 and TRBJ2-7; TRBD2 matches 8 bases. V gave up 8 bases and J gave up 4 bases; unmatched junction bases: 7. This CDR3 is built from 13 residues. The germline V gene encodes CDR1 MDHEN and CDR2 SYDVKM.

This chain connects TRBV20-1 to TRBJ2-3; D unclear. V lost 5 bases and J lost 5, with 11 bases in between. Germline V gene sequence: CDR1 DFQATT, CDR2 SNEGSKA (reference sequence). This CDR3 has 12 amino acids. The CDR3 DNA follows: TGCAGTGCTCCGAAGACGGGAGATACGCAGTATTTT. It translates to CSAPKTGDTQYF.

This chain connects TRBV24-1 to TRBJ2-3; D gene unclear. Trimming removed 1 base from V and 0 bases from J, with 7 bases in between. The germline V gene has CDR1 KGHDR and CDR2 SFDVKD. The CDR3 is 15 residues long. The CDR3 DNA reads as TGTGCCACCAGTGATTTTCGCCAGAGCACAGATACGCAGTATTTT. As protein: CATSDFRQSTDTQYF.

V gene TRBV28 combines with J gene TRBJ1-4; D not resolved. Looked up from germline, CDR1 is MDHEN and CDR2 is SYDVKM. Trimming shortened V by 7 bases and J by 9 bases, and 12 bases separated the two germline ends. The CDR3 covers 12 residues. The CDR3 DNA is TGTGCCAGCAACTTCCAAACTCAAAAACTGTTTTTT. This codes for CASNFQTQKLFF.

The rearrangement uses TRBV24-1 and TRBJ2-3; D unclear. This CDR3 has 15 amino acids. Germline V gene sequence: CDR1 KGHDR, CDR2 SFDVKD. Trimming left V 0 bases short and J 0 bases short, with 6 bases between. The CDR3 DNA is TGTGCCACCAGTGATTTGCAAGCCAGCACAGATACGCAGTATTTT. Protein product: CATSDLQASTDTQYF.

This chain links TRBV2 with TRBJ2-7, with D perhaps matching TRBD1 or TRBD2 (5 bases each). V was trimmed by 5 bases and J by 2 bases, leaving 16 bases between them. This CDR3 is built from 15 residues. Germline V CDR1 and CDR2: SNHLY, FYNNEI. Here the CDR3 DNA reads TGTGCCAGCAGTCTTTATACCGGGACCACCTACGAGCAGTACTTC. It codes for CASSLYTGTTYEQYF.

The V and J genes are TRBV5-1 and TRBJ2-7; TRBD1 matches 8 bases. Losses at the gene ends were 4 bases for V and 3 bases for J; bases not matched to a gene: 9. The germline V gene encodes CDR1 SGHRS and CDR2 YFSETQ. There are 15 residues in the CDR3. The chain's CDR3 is CASSMQPGQDYEQYF. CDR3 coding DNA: TGCGCCAGCAGCATGCAACCGGGACAGGACTACGAGCAGTACTTC.

CDR3 sequence reads: CASSPTGPAQYF. Written as DNA, the CDR3 is TGTGCCAGCAGCCCGACAGGGCCAGCGCAGTATTTT. The genes are TRBV9 and TRBJ2-3; 7 nucleotides match TRBD1. Germline lookup yields CDR1 SGDLS and CDR2 YYNGEE. Trimming took 4 bases from V and 10 from J; bases not matched to a gene: 6. This CDR3 region has 12 residues.

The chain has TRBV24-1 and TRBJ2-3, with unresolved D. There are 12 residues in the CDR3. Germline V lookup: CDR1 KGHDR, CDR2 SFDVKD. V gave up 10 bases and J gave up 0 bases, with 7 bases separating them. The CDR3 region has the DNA TGTGCCACAGCACTTAGCACAGATACGCAGTATTTT. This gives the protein CATALSTDTQYF.

The CDR3: CASSSTYRVHQPQHF. The CDR3 DNA sequence: TGTGCCAGCAGTTCCACGTACAGGGTTCATCAGCCCCAGCATTTT. V gene TRBV12-3 or TRBV12-4 combines with J gene TRBJ1-5; tentatively, D is TRBD1 (6 bases). The ends were cut back, 4 bases at V and 5 bases at J, with 15 bases in the middle. This CDR3 is built from 15 residues.